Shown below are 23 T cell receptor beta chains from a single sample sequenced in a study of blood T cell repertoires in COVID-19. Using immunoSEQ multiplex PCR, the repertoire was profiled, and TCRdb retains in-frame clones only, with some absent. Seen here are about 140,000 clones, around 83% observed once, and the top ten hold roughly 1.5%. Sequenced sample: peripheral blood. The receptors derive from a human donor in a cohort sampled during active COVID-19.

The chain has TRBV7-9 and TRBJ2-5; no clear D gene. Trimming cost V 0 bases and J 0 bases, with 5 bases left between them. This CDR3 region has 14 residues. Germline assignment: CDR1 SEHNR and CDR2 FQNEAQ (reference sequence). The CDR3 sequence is CASSLAAYQETQYF. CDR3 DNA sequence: TGTGCCAGCAGCTTAGCGGCCTACCAAGAGACCCAGTACTTC.

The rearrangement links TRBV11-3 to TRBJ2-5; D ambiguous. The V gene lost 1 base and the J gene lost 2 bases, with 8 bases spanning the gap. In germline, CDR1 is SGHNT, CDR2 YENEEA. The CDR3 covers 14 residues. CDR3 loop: CASSLGQVQETQYF. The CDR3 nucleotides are TGTGCCAGCAGCTTAGGGCAGGTTCAAGAGACCCAGTACTTC.

The CDR3 sequence is CASSDYTGGRTEAFF. The CDR3, as DNA: TGTGCCAGCAGTGATTATACAGGGGGGAGGACTGAAGCTTTCTTT. The chain recombines TRBV6-1 with TRBJ1-1; TRBD1 matches 8 bases. The CDR3 loop spans 15 amino acids. The germline V gene encodes CDR1 MNHNS and CDR2 SASEGT. V lost 3 bases, J lost 5 bases, and 8 bases stayed unmatched.

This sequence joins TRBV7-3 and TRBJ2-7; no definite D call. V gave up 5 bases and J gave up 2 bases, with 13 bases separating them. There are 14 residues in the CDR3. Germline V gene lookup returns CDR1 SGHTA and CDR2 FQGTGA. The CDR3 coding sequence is TGTGCCAGCAGCCTCGGTCAAACGCCCTACGAGCAGTACTTC. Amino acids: CASSLGQTPYEQYF. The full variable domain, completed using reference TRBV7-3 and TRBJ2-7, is GAGVSQTPSNKVTEKGKYVELRCDPISGHTALYWYRQSLGQGPEFLIYFQGTGAADDSGLPNDRFFAVRPEGSVSTLKIQRTERGDSAVYLCASSLGQTPYEQYFGPGTRLTVT.

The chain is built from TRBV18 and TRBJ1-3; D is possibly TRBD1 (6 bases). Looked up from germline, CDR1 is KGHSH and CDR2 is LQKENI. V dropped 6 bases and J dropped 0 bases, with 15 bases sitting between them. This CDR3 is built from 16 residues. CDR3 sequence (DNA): TGTGCCAGCTCGTCAGCACAGGGAAGCTCTGGAAACACCATATATTTT. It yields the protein CASSSAQGSSGNTIYF.

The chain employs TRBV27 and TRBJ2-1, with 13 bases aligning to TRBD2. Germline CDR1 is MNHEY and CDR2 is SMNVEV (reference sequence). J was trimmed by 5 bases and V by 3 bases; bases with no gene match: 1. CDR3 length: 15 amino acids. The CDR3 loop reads CASSFGTSGDNEQFF. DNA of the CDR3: TGTGCCAGCAGTTTCGGGACTAGCGGGGACAATGAGCAGTTCTTC.

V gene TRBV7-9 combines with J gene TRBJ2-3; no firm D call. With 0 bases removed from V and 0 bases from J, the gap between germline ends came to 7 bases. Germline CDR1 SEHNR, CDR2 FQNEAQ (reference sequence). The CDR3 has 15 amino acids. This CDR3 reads CASSLATPSTDTQYF. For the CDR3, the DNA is TGTGCCAGCAGCTTAGCCACTCCTAGCACAGATACGCAGTATTTT.

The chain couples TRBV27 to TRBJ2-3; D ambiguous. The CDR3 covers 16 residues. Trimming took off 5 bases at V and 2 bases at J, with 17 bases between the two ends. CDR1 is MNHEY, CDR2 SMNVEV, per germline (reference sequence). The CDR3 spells CASSPEPLRFTDTQYF. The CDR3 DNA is TGTGCCAGCAGTCCCGAACCTCTCCGGTTCACAGATACGCAGTATTTT.

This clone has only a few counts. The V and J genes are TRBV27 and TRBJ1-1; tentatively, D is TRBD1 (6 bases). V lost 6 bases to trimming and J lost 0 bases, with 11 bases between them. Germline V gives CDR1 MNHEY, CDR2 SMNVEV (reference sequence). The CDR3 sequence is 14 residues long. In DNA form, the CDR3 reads TGTGCCAGCAGGCGGACAGACTTGAACACTGAAGCTTTCTTT. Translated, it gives CASRRTDLNTEAFF.

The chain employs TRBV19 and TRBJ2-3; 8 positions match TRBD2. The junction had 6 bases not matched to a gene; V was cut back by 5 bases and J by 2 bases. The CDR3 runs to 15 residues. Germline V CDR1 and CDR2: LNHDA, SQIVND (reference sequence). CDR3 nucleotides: TGTGCCAGTAGTGTTGAGCGGGAGAACACAGATACGCAGTATTTT. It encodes CASSVERENTDTQYF.

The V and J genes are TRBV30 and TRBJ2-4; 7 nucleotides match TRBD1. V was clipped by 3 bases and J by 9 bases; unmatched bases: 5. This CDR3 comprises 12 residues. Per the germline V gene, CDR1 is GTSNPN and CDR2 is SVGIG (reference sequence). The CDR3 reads CAWSRTGGIQYF. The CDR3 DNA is TGTGCCTGGAGCCGGACAGGTGGCATTCAGTACTTC. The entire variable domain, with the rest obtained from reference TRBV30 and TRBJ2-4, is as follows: SQTIHQWPATLVQPVGSPLSLECTVEGTSNPNLYWYRQAAGRGLQLLFYSVGIGQISSEVPQNLSASRPQDRQFILSSKKLLLSDSGFYLCAWSRTGGIQYFGAGTRLSVL.

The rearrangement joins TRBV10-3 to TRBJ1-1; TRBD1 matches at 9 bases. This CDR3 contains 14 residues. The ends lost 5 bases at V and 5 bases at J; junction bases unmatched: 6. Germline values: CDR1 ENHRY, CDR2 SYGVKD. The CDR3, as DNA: TGTGCCATCAGTCCCACAGGGGGCAAGACTGAAGCTTTCTTT. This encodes CAISPTGGKTEAFF.

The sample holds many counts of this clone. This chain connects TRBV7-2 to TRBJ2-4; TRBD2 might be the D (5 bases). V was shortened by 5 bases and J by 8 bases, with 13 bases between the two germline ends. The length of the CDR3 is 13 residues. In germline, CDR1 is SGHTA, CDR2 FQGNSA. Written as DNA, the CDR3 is TGTGCCAGCAGCGTATCGAGGGCCGACATTCAGTACTTC. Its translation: CASSVSRADIQYF. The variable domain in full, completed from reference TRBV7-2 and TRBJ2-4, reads GAGVSQSPSNKVTEKGKDVELRCDPISGHTALYWYRQSLGQGLEFLIYFQGNSAPDKSGLPSDRFSAERTGGSVSTLTIQRTQQEDSAVYLCASSVSRADIQYFGAGTRLSVL.

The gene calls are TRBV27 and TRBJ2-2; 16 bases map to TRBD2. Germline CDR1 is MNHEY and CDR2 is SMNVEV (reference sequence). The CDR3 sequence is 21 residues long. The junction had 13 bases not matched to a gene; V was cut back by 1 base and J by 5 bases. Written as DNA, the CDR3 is TGTGCCAGCAGTTTATGGGCCGGGACTAGCGGGAGGGCCGGTCGGACCGGGGAGCTGTTTTTT. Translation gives CASSLWAGTSGRAGRTGELFF.

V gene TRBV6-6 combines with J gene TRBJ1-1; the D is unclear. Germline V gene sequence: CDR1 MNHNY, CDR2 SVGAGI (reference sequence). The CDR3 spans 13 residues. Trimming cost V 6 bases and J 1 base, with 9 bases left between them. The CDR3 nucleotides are TGTGCCAGCAGGAATGGAGGGAACACTGAAGCTTTCTTT. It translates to CASRNGGNTEAFF.

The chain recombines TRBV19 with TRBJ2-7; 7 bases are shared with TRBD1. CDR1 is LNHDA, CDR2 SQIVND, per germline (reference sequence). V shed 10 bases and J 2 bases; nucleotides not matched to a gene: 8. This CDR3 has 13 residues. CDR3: CATSGTATYEQYF. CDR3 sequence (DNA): TGTGCCACCTCCGGGACAGCGACCTACGAGCAGTACTTC.

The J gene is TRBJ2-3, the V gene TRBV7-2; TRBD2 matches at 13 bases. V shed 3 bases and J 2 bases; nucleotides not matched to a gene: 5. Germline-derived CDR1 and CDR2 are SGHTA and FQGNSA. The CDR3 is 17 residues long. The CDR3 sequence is CASSFTSGRGYTDTQYF. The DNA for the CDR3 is TGTGCCAGCAGCTTCACTAGCGGGAGGGGCTACACAGATACGCAGTATTTT.

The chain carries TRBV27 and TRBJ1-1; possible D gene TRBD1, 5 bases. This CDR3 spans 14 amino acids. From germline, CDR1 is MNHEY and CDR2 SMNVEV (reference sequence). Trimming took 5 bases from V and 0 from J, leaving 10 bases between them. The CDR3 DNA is TGTGCCAGCAGTCCTACAGGCGTGAACACTGAAGCTTTCTTT. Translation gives CASSPTGVNTEAFF.

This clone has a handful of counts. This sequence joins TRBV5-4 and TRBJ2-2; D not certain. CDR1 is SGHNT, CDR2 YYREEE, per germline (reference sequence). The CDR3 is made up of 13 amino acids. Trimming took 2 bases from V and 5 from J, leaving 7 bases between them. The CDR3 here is CASSFGGTGELFF. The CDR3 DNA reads TGTGCCAGCAGCTTTGGCGGTACCGGGGAGCTGTTTTTT.

CDR3 amino acids: CASRSRTNSGELFF. The CDR3, as DNA: TGCGCCAGCAGGAGCCGGACTAACTCCGGGGAGCTGTTTTTT. V usage is TRBV5-1 and J usage is TRBJ2-2, with a possible D match to TRBD2 (6 bases). The V gene lost 5 bases and the J gene lost 6 bases, with 14 bases spanning the gap. The germline V gene has CDR1 SGHRS and CDR2 YFSETQ. The CDR3 spans 14 residues.

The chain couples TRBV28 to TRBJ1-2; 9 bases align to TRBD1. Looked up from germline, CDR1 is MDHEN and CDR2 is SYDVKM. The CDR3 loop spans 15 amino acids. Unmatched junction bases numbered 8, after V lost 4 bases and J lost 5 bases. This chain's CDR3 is CASSSMTGGKYGYTF. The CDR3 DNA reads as TGTGCCAGCAGTTCTATGACAGGGGGAAAGTATGGCTACACCTTC.

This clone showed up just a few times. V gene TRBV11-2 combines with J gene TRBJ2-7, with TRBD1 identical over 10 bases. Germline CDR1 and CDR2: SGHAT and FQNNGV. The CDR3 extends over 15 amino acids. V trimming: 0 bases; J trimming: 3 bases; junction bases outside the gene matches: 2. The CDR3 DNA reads TGTGCCAGCAGCTTAGACGACAGGGGGCTCTACGAGCAGTACTTC. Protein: CASSLDDRGLYEQYF.

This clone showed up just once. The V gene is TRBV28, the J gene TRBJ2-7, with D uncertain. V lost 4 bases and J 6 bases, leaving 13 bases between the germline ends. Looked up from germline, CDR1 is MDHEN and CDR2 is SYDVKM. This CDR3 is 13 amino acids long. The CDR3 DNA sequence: TGTGCCAGCAGTTACCACAATCGGGTCGAGCAGTACTTC. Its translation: CASSYHNRVEQYF.